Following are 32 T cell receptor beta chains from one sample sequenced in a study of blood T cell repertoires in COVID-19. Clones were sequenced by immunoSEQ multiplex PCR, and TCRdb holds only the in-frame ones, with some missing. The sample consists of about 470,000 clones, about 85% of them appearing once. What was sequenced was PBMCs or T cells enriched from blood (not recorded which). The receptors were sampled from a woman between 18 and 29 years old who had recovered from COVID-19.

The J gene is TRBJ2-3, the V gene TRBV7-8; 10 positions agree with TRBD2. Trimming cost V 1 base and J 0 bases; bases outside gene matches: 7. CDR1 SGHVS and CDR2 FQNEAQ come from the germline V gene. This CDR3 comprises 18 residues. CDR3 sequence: CASSLVVTSGISTDTQYF. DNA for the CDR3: TGTGCCAGCAGCTTAGTAGTAACTAGCGGGATAAGCACAGATACGCAGTATTTT.

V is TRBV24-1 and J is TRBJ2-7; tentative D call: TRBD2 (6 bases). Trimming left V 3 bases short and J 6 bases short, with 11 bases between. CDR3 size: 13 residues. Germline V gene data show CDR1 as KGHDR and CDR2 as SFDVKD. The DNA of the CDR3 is TGTGCCACCAGTGATGTCGGGAGAGCCGAGCAGTACTTC. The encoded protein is CATSDVGRAEQYF.

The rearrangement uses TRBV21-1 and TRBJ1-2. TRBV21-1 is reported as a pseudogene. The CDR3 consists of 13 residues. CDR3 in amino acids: CASSYPTDYGYTF. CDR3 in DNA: TGTGCCAGCAGCTACCCCACGGACTATGGCTACACCTTC.

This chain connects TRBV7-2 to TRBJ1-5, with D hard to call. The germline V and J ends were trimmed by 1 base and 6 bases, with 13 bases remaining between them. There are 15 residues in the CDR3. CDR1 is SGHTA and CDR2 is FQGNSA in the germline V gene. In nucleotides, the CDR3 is TGTGCCAGCAGCTTAGGGCCGGGAGTCGGTCAGCCCCAGCATTTT. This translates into CASSLGPGVGQPQHF.

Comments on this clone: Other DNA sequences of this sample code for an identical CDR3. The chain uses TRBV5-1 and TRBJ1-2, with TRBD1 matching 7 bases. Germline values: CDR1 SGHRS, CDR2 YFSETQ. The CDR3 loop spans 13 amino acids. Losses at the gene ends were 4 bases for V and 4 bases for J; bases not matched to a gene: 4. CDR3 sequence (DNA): TGCGCCAGCAGCCTGGGACAGCCCTATGGCTACACCTTC. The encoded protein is CASSLGQPYGYTF.

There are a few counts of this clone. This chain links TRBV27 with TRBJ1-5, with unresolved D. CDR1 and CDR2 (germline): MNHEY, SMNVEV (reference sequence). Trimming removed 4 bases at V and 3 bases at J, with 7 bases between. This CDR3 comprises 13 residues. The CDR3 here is CASSSKLNQPQHF. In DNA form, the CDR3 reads TGTGCCAGCAGTTCAAAGCTCAATCAGCCCCAGCATTTT.

CDR3 DNA: TGTGCCAGCAGTGAAGGGACAGCTAAGCAGTACTTC. Translated, it gives CASSEGTAKQYF. The chain links TRBV6-1 to TRBJ2-7, with D possibly matching TRBD1 (6 bases). Germline V gene sequence: CDR1 MNHNS, CDR2 SASEGT. This CDR3 spans 12 amino acids. V was trimmed by 1 base and J by 8 bases, leaving 9 bases between them.

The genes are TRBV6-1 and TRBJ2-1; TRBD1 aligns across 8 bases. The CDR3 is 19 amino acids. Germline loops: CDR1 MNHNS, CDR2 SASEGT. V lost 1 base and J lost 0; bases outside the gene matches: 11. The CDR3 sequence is CASSEGGTGYFNSYNEQFF. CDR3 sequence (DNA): TGTGCCAGCAGTGAAGGAGGGACAGGATACTTTAACTCCTACAATGAGCAGTTCTTC.

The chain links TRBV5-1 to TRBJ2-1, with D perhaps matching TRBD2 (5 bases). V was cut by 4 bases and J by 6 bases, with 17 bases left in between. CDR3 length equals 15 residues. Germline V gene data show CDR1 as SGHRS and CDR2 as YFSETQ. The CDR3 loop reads CASSLAHRGSNEQFF. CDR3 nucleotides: TGCGCCAGCAGCCTCGCACACCGGGGATCCAATGAGCAGTTCTTC. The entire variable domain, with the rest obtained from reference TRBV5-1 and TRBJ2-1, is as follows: KAGVTQTPRYLIKTRGQQVTLSCSPISGHRSVSWYQQTPGQGLQFLFEYFSETQRNKGNFPGRFSGRQFSNSRSEMNVSTLELGDSALYLCASSLAHRGSNEQFFGPGTRLTVL.

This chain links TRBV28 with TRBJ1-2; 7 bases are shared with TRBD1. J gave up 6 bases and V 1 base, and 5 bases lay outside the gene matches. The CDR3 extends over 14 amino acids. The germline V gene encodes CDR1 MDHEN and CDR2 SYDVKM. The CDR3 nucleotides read TGTGCCAGCAGTTTATACGGACAGGAAAATGGCTACACCTTC. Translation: CASSLYGQENGYTF.

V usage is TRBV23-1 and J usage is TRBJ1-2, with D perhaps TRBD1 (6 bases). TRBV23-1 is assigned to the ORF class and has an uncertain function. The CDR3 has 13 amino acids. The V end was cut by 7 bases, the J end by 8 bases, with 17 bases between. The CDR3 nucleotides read TGCGCCAGCATTACAGCGGGGGCGCGAGGCTACACCTTC. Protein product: CASITAGARGYTF.

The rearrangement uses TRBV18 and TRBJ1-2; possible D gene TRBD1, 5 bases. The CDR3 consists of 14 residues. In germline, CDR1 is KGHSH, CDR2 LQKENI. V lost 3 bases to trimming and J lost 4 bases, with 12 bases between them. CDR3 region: CASSPPGRAYGYTF. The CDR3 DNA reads TGTGCCAGCTCACCCCCCGGCAGGGCCTATGGCTACACCTTC.

CDR3 protein: CASSMGDRVYGYTF. CDR3 sequence (DNA): TGTGCCAGCTCAATGGGGGACAGGGTTTATGGCTACACCTTC. The V gene is TRBV19, the J gene TRBJ1-2; 9 bases match TRBD1. Germline-derived CDR1 and CDR2 are LNHDA and SQIVND (reference sequence). CDR3 length: 14 residues. Germline trimming cut 9 bases from V and 5 bases from J; bases unmatched to any gene: 10.

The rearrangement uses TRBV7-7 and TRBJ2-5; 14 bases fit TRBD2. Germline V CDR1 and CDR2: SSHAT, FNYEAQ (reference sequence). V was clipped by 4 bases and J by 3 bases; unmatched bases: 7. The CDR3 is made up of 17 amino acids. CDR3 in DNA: TGTGCCAGCAGCTCATATCTGACTAGCGGGGGGGAAGAGACCCAGTACTTC. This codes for CASSSYLTSGGEETQYF.

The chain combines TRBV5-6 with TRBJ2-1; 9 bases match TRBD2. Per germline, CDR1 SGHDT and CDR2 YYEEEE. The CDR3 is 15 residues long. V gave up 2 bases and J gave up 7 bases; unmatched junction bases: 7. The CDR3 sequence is CASSLTGLAGNEQFF. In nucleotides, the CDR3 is TGTGCCAGCAGCTTAACGGGTCTAGCGGGGAATGAGCAGTTCTTC. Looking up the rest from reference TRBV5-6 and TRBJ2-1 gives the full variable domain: DAGVTQSPTHLIKTRGQQVTLRCSPKSGHDTVSWYQQALGQGPQFIFQYYEEEERQRGNFPDRFSGHQFPNYSSELNVNALLLGDSALYLCASSLTGLAGNEQFFGPGTRLTVL.

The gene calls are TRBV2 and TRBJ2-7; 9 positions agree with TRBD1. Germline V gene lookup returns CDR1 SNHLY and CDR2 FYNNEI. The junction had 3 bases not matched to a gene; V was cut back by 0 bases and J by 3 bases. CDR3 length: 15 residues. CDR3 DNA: TGTGCCAGCAGTGAAGCGACAGGGGGAAACTACGAGCAGTACTTC. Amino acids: CASSEATGGNYEQYF.

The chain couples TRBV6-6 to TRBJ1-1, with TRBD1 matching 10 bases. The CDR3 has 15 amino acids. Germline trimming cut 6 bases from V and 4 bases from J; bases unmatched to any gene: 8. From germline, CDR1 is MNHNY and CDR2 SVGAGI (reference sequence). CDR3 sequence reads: CASREAGTGATEAFF. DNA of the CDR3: TGTGCCAGCAGAGAGGCCGGGACAGGGGCCACTGAAGCTTTCTTT.

The CDR3 nucleotides are TGCGCCAGCAGTCGGGAGGCAGGGATCACTGAAGCTTTCTTT. Protein: CASSREAGITEAFF. The gene calls are TRBV5-1 and TRBJ1-1, with D possibly being TRBD1 (5 bases). Per germline, CDR1 SGHRS and CDR2 YFSETQ. This CDR3 is 14 amino acids long. The V end lost 5 bases, the J end lost 4 bases, and 15 bases lay between the germline ends. Full variable domain (outside the CDR3, taken from reference TRBV5-1 and TRBJ1-1): KAGVTQTPRYLIKTRGQQVTLSCSPISGHRSVSWYQQTPGQGLQFLFEYFSETQRNKGNFPGRFSGRQFSNSRSEMNVSTLELGDSALYLCASSREAGITEAFFGQGTRLTVV.

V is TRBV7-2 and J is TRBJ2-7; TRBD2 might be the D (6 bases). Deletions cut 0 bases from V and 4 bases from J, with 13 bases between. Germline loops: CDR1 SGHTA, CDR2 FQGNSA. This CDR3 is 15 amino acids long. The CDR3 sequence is CASSLAGAEGYEQYF. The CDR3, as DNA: TGTGCCAGCAGCTTAGCGGGAGCGGAGGGTTACGAGCAGTACTTC. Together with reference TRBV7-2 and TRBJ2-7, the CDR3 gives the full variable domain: GAGVSQSPSNKVTEKGKDVELRCDPISGHTALYWYRQSLGQGLEFLIYFQGNSAPDKSGLPSDRFSAERTGGSVSTLTIQRTQQEDSAVYLCASSLAGAEGYEQYFGPGTRLTVT.

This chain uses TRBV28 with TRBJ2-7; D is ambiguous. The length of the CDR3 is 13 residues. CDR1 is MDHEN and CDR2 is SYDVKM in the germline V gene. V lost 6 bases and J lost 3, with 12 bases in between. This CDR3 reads CASSVAQVYEQYF. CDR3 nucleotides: TGTGCCAGCAGCGTAGCCCAAGTCTACGAGCAGTACTTC.

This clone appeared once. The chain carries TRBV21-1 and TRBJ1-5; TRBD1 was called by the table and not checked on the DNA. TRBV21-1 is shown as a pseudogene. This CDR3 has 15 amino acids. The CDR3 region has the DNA TGTGCCAGCAGCGCGAAGGTCAGGTTCAATCAGCCCCAGCATTTT. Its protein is CASSAKVRFNQPQHF.

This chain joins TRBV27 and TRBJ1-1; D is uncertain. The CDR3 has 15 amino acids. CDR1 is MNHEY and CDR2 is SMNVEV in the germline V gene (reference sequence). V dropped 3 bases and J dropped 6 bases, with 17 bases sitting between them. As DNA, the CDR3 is TGTGCCAGCAGTTTCGGACCGGGAGGACCCGCTGAAGCTTTCTTT. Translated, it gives CASSFGPGGPAEAFF.

DNA of the CDR3: TGTGCCAGCAGCTTAAACAGGGGGGGCACTGAAGCTTTCTTT. It yields the protein CASSLNRGGTEAFF. The V and J genes are TRBV7-2 and TRBJ1-1, with TRBD1 matching 8 bases. J gave up 4 bases and V 2 bases, and 3 bases lay outside the gene matches. CDR1 SGHTA and CDR2 FQGNSA come from the germline V gene. The CDR3 totals 14 residues.

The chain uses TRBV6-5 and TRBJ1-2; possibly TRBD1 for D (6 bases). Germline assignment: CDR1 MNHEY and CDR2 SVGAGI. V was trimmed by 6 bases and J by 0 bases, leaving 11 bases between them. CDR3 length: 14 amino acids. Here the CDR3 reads CASSHRVPNYGYTF. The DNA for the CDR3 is TGTGCCAGCAGCCACAGGGTCCCTAACTATGGCTACACCTTC.

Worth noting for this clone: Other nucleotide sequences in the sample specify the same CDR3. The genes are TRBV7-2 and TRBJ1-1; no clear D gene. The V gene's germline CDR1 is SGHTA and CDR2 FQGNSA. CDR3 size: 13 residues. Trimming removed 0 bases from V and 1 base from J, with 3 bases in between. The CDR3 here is CASSLARNTEAFF. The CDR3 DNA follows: TGTGCCAGCAGCTTAGCCCGGAACACTGAAGCTTTCTTT. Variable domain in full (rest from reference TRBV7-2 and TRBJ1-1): GAGVSQSPSNKVTEKGKDVELRCDPISGHTALYWYRQSLGQGLEFLIYFQGNSAPDKSGLPSDRFSAERTGGSVSTLTIQRTQQEDSAVYLCASSLARNTEAFFGQGTRLTVV.

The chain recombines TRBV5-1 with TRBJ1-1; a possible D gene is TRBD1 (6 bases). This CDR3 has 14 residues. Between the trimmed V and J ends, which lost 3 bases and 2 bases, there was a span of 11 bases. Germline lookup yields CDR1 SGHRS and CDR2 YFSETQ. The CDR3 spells CASSSLDSNTEAFF. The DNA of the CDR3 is TGCGCCAGCAGCTCTTTGGACAGTAACACTGAAGCTTTCTTT.

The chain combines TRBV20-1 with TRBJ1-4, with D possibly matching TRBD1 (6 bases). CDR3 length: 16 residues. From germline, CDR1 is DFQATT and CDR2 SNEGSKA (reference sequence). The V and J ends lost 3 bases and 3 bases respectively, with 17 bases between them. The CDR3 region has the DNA TGCAGTGCTAGTTACCGGGACACGAAAGCTAATGAAAAACTGTTTTTT. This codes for CSASYRDTKANEKLFF.

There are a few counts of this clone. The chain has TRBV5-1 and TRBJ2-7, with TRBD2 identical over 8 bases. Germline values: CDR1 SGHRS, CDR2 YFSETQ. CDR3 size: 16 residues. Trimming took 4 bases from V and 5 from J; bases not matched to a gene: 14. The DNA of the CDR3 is TGCGCCAGCAGCCCACTCCTACCCGGGACTAGAAACGAGCAGTACTTC. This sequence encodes CASSPLLPGTRNEQYF.

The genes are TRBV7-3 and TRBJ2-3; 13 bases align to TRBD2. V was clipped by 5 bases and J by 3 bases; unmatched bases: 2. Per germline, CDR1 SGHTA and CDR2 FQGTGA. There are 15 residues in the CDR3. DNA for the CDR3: TGTGCCAGCAGCCTGGGACTAGCGGGGACAGATACGCAGTATTTT. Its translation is CASSLGLAGTDTQYF. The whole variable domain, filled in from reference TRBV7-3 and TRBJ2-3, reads GAGVSQTPSNKVTEKGKYVELRCDPISGHTALYWYRQSLGQGPEFLIYFQGTGAADDSGLPNDRFFAVRPEGSVSTLKIQRTERGDSAVYLCASSLGLAGTDTQYFGPGTRLTVL.

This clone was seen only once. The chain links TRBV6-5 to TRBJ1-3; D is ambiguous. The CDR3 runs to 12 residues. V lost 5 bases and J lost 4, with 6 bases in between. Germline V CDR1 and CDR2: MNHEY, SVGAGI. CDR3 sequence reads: CASSIEGNTIYF. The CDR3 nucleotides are TGTGCCAGCAGTATTGAGGGAAACACCATATATTTT.

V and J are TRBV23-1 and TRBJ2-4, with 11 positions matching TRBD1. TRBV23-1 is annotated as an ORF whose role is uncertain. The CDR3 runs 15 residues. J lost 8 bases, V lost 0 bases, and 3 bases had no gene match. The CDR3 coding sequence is TGCGCCAGCAGTCAATCGGACAGGGGGCTTGACATTCAGTACTTC. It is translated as CASSQSDRGLDIQYF.

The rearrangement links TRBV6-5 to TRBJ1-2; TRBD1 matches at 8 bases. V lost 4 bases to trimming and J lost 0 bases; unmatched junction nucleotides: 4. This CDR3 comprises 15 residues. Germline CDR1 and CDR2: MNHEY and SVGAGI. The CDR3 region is CASSSNRGSNYGYTF. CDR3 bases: TGTGCCAGCAGTTCTAACAGGGGGTCTAACTATGGCTACACCTTC.